Listed here are 23 T cell receptor beta chains from one sample, sequenced in a study of PD-1 blockade in classical Hodgkin lymphoma. Relapses following autologous stem cell transplantation were seen in all patients, with brentuximab vedotin exposure varying. The table came from immunoSEQ multiplex PCR; TCRdb's copy has only in-frame clones and leaves some out. The repertoire holds 29,000 or so clones, roughly two thirds seen once, with about 16% in the top ten. This material consisted of peripheral blood mononuclear cells (PBMCs), taken before the second cycle of nivolumab. The receptors come from a human donor with classical Hodgkin lymphoma.

With respect to this clone: This CDR3 is also generated by other DNA sequences in the sample. The chain recombines TRBV4-3 with TRBJ2-1; D possibly matches TRBD1 or TRBD2 (5 bases each). From germline, CDR1 is LGHNA and CDR2 YSLEER. The CDR3 extends over 15 amino acids. Trimming stripped 0 bases from V and 4 bases from J, with 10 bases between. CDR3 bases: TGCGCCAGCAGCCAAGATGGGACGCGTTACAATGAGCAGTTCTTC. Protein: CASSQDGTRYNEQFF.

The chain has TRBV27 and TRBJ2-7; the D is unclear. The CDR3 consists of 14 residues. The V and J ends lost 6 bases and 5 bases respectively, with 17 bases between them. The germline gives CDR1 MNHEY, CDR2 SMNVEV (reference sequence). This chain's CDR3 is CASRMGLYSHEQYF. Written as DNA, the CDR3 is TGTGCCAGCAGAATGGGTTTGTATAGCCACGAGCAGTACTTC.

The chain uses TRBV19 and TRBJ1-5; TRBD1 agrees at 7 bases. After removal of 5 bases from V and 7 bases from J, the junction contained 17 bases not matched to a gene. The CDR3 has 17 amino acids. Germline assignment: CDR1 LNHDA and CDR2 SQIVND (reference sequence). The CDR3 nucleotides read TGTGCCAGTAGTCCTCACAGGGGACGGCTACCCCGGCAGCCCCAGCATTTT. Its protein is CASSPHRGRLPRQPQHF. Filled out from reference TRBV19 and TRBJ1-5, the complete variable domain reads DGGITQSPKYLFRKEGQNVTLSCEQNLNHDAMYWYRQDPGQGLRLIYYSQIVNDFQKGDIAEGYSVSREKKESFPLTVTSAQKNPTAFYLCASSPHRGRLPRQPQHFGDGTRLSIL.

The sample holds a few counts of this clone. This sequence joins TRBV7-2 and TRBJ1-4; the match to TRBD1 covers 7 bases. Germline CDR1 is SGHTA and CDR2 is FQGNSA. Trimming took 4 bases from V and 5 from J; bases not matched to a gene: 7. The CDR3 extends over 15 amino acids. CDR3 coding DNA: TGTGCCAGCAGCTCCCCAGGGGGTTGGAATGAAAAACTGTTTTTT. Its translation: CASSSPGGWNEKLFF.

The chain combines TRBV27 with TRBJ1-1, with 9 bases lining up with TRBD1. Germline values: CDR1 MNHEY, CDR2 SMNVEV (reference sequence). The ends lost 4 bases at V and 11 bases at J; junction bases unmatched: 17. The CDR3 loop spans 16 amino acids. CDR3 in amino acids: CASSSPGTGSTGRAFF. The CDR3 nucleotides read TGTGCCAGCAGTTCCCCAGGGACAGGGAGTACGGGAAGGGCTTTCTTT.

The chain is built from TRBV6-5 and TRBJ2-7; D unresolved. The CDR3 loop spans 14 amino acids. V lost 4 bases to trimming and J lost 0 bases, with 10 bases between them. Per the germline V gene, CDR1 is MNHEY and CDR2 is SVGAGI. CDR3 sequence (DNA): TGTGCCAGCAGTTTTACACCAGCCTCCTACGAGCAGTACTTC. Its translation is CASSFTPASYEQYF.

This rearrangement joins TRBV6-1 to TRBJ1-1, with D perhaps matching TRBD1 (5 bases). Germline V gives CDR1 MNHNS, CDR2 SASEGT. Trimming shortened V by 0 bases and J by 6 bases, and 17 bases separated the two germline ends. The CDR3 has 16 residues. The CDR3 nucleotides are TGTGCCAGCAGTGAAGCTGGCTGGGACCTTAACGCTGAAGCTTTCTTT. This encodes CASSEAGWDLNAEAFF.

The chain employs TRBV6-5 and TRBJ1-4; D not resolved. This CDR3 has 14 residues. The V and J ends lost 7 bases and 2 bases respectively, with 11 bases between them. Per the germline V gene, CDR1 is MNHEY and CDR2 is SVGAGI. The CDR3 protein is CASTNGRTNEKLFF. The CDR3 coding sequence is TGTGCCAGCACCAACGGGCGGACTAATGAAAAACTGTTTTTT.

V usage is TRBV19 and J usage is TRBJ2-5; TRBD2 is a possible D gene (6 bases). The CDR3 contains 15 residues. The germline V gene has CDR1 LNHDA and CDR2 SQIVND (reference sequence). Trimming removed 3 bases at V and 4 bases at J, with 15 bases between. The CDR3 DNA reads TGTGCCAGTAGTATTCCCGGCCTAGCGAGAGAGACCCAGTACTTC. Translation: CASSIPGLARETQYF.

This clone was seen only a few times. The rearrangement joins TRBV7-9 to TRBJ2-3; 8 bases are shared with TRBD1. Germline-derived CDR1 and CDR2 are SEHNR and FQNEAQ (reference sequence). The length of the CDR3 is 15 residues. The trim removed 3 bases at V and 0 bases at J, leaving 2 bases unmatched. CDR3 region: CASSFRGRSTDTQYF. For the CDR3, the DNA is TGTGCCAGCAGCTTCAGGGGGCGGAGCACAGATACGCAGTATTTT.

The chain recombines TRBV11-3 with TRBJ2-7; TRBD1 is a possible D gene (5 bases). Germline CDR1 reads SGHNT; CDR2 reads YENEEA. The CDR3 sequence is 15 residues long. Trimming stripped 0 bases from V and 0 bases from J, with 9 bases between. The CDR3 DNA reads TGTGCCAGCAGCTTAGATACAGGCCTCTCCTACGAGCAGTACTTC. Translated: CASSLDTGLSYEQYF. The variable domain in full, with the rest retrieved from reference TRBV11-3 and TRBJ2-7, is EAGVVQSPRYKIIEKKQPVAFWCNPISGHNTLYWYLQNLGQGPELLIRYENEEAVDDSQLPKDRFSAERLKGVDSTLKIQPAELGDSAVYLCASSLDTGLSYEQYFGPGTRLTVT.

The V and J genes are TRBV5-4 and TRBJ1-6; maybe TRBD1 (5 bases). From germline, CDR1 is SGHNT and CDR2 YYREEE (reference sequence). The CDR3 contains 14 residues. Trimming took 0 bases from V and 10 from J, leaving 11 bases between them. CDR3 loop: CASSLDRTISPLHF. The CDR3 DNA reads TGTGCCAGCAGCTTGGACAGGACGATATCACCCCTCCACTTT.

This clone was observed a handful of times. CDR3 nucleotides: TGTGCCAGCAGCCAGAAAGTTTCGGGCACTGAAGCTTTCTTT. This codes for CASSQKVSGTEAFF. The V gene is TRBV28, the J gene TRBJ1-1, with D uncertain. Germline V lookup: CDR1 MDHEN, CDR2 SYDVKM. CDR3 length equals 14 residues. The germline V and J ends were trimmed by 6 bases and 4 bases, with 15 bases remaining between them. The entire variable domain, with the rest obtained from reference TRBV28 and TRBJ1-1, is as follows: DVKVTQSSRYLVKRTGEKVFLECVQDMDHENMFWYRQDPGLGLRLIYFSYDVKMKEKGDIPEGYSVSREKKERFSLILESASTNQTSMYLCASSQKVSGTEAFFGQGTRLTVV.

V is TRBV11-1 and J is TRBJ2-5; perhaps TRBD1 as D (6 bases). The CDR3 contains 14 residues. V was trimmed by 5 bases and J by 9 bases, leaving 19 bases between them. Germline V gene lookup returns CDR1 SGHAT and CDR2 FQDESV (reference sequence). The CDR3 here is CASSASGARGAQYF. The CDR3 DNA reads as TGTGCCAGCAGCGCCTCAGGGGCCCGAGGGGCCCAGTACTTC. Filled out from reference TRBV11-1 and TRBJ2-5, the complete variable domain reads EAEVAQSPRYKITEKSQAVAFWCDPISGHATLYWYRQILGQGPELLVQFQDESVVDDSQLPKDRFSAERLKGVDSTLKIQPAELGDSAMYLCASSASGARGAQYFGPGTRLLVL.

The chain joins TRBV5-1 to TRBJ2-3; 8 nucleotides agree with TRBD2. This CDR3 is 16 amino acids long. Germline-derived CDR1 and CDR2 are SGHRS and YFSETQ. The V segment lost 0 bases and the J segment 5 bases; nucleotides outside the gene matches: 8. DNA for the CDR3: TGCGCCAGCAGCTTGGCGTTAGCGGGATATATAGATACGCAGTATTTT. It translates to CASSLALAGYIDTQYF.

This rearrangement joins TRBV4-3 to TRBJ2-5, with 11 nucleotides matching TRBD2. The CDR3 totals 16 residues. Germline V lookup: CDR1 LGHNA, CDR2 YSLEER. The V and J ends lost 1 base and 1 base, in that order; junction bases with no gene match: 2. The CDR3 coding sequence is TGCGCCAGCAGCCAAGGTGGGACTAGCGGCCAAGAGACCCAGTACTTC. The encoded protein is CASSQGGTSGQETQYF.

The V call is TRBV7-9, the J call TRBJ2-3; 11 positions agree with TRBD2. The CDR3 runs to 14 residues. Trimming removed 3 bases from V and 7 bases from J; junction bases left unmatched: 3. The V gene's germline CDR1 is SEHNR and CDR2 FQNEAQ (reference sequence). CDR3 in DNA: TGTGCCAGCAGCTTTACTAGCGGGGGATATACGCAGTATTTT. Protein product: CASSFTSGGYTQYF.

V usage is TRBV7-9 and J usage is TRBJ1-4; a possible D gene is TRBD1 (6 bases). This CDR3 comprises 15 residues. Germline V lookup: CDR1 SEHNR, CDR2 FQNEAQ (reference sequence). The V and J ends lost 3 bases and 8 bases respectively, with 16 bases between them. The CDR3 region is CASSFWGQVEEKLFF. CDR3 bases: TGTGCCAGCAGCTTTTGGGGACAAGTGGAAGAAAAACTGTTTTTT.

Only a few counts were recorded for this clone. The chain employs TRBV19 and TRBJ1-5, with unresolved D. V lost 9 bases, J lost 2 bases, and 8 bases lay in between. CDR1 LNHDA and CDR2 SQIVND come from the germline V gene (reference sequence). This CDR3 has 12 residues. The CDR3 loop is CASRRGNQPQHF. DNA of the CDR3: TGTGCCAGCCGGAGGGGCAATCAGCCCCAGCATTTT.

The chain couples TRBV7-9 to TRBJ1-2; D not certain. Germline V CDR1 and CDR2: SEHNR, FQNEAQ (reference sequence). The V end lost 5 bases, the J end lost 0 bases, and 7 bases lay between the germline ends. This CDR3 is built from 13 residues. CDR3 residues: CASSTRSNYGYTF. The CDR3 DNA reads as TGTGCCAGCAGCACCAGATCTAACTATGGCTACACCTTC.

The genes are TRBV19 and TRBJ2-2; 7 bases line up with TRBD2. Germline lookup yields CDR1 LNHDA and CDR2 SQIVND (reference sequence). The CDR3 contains 14 residues. With V trimmed by 6 bases and J by 2 bases, 3 bases remained unmatched. CDR3 residues: CASRAGVNTGELFF. CDR3 nucleotides: TGTGCCAGTAGGGCGGGGGTTAACACCGGGGAGCTGTTTTTT.

This clone was detected only a few times. The V and J genes are TRBV28 and TRBJ1-5; D not resolved. Germline CDR1 MDHEN, CDR2 SYDVKM. The CDR3 sequence is 14 residues long. Trimming pared 3 bases from V and 4 bases from J, leaving 10 bases between. Here the CDR3 reads CASSFVERNQPQHF. Written as DNA, the CDR3 is TGTGCCAGCAGTTTCGTAGAAAGGAATCAGCCCCAGCATTTT.

In regard to this clone: The CDR3 end shows no conserved phenylalanine or tryptophan, and so a read error is likely. The limits of the CDR3 on the DNA are not certain, so only TCRdb's listed CDR3 is given. The genes are TRBV20-1 and TRBJ2-3; TRBD1 is taken as the D call from the table, unchecked against the DNA. The CDR3 has 8 residues if both end residues are counted. The V gene's germline CDR1 is DFQATT and CDR2 SNEGSKA (reference sequence). CDR3 loop: CSAKDRVA.